This T cell receptor (beta chain) was sequenced during a study of beta chain features in type 1 diabetes. Study results and limitations: TCRB CDR3s were moderately but significantly shorter in Type 1 diabetes patients in all four CD4+ subsets. There were fewer insertions and more deletions at the VDJ junctions of type 1 diabetes patients.

The CDR3 is 14 amino acids. The germline V gene encodes CDR1 SGDLS and CDR2 YYNGEE. Trimming left V 0 bases short and J 4 bases short, with 5 bases between. It was one heparinised blood draw, averaging roughly 100 mL, that each donor gave. Concerning this clone itself: No antigen is known for it.

The authors reverse transcribed all of the isolated RNA, so sequencing captured expressed TCRB transcripts. The method was immunoSEQ multiplex PCR; TCRdb's version includes in-frame clones alone and lacks a portion of them. The sample includes about 650,000 clones, 9.5% to 15% of them seen just once. The clonotype was recovered from a man aged 25-45 years with type 1 diabetes. The chain joins TRBV9 to TRBJ2-6, with unresolved D. The sample taken for sequencing was naive CD4+ T cells from blood. The CDR3 DNA is TGTGCCAGCAGCGTAGGCGGAGGGGCCAACGTCCTGACTTTC. The encoded protein is CASSVGGGANVLTF.